This is a list of T cell receptor beta chains from one sample in a study of T cells in tuberculosis. Repertoires were generated with immunoSEQ multiplex PCR, while TCRdb's copy carries only in-frame clones and drops some. Here the sample spans tens of thousands of clones, 70% to 90% being singletons. The sequences come from PBMCs, collected at tuberculosis diagnosis. These TCRs come from an adult with tuberculosis. CDR3s leave out the opening cysteine and the closing phenylalanine or tryptophan. Each record gives: J gene, V gene, CDR3 protein.

>TRBJ2-1|TRBV2
ASKTGTEYNEQF
>TRBJ2-3|TRBV5-5
ASSQILRGATTDTQY
>TRBJ2-5|TRBV4-2
ASSQGTGGQETQY
>TRBJ1-2|TRBV5-6
ASRVWGQEYYGYT
>TRBJ2-7|TRBV5-1
ASSLLSQGRYEQY
>TRBJ1-5|TRBV19
ASSISFSGGNQPQH
>TRBJ2-2|TRBV5-1
ASSLAVTGELF
>TRBJ2-5|TRBV5-1
ASSKNSRGETQY
>TRBJ1-2|TRBV28
ASSSGESYGYT
>TRBJ2-1|TRBV4-1
ASSQGTDNEQF
>TRBJ1-1|TRBV10-1
ASGTGQGATEAF
>TRBJ2-1|TRBV5-1
ASSSRQGGNEQF
>TRBJ2-7|TRBV6-6
ASSQEGGYEQY